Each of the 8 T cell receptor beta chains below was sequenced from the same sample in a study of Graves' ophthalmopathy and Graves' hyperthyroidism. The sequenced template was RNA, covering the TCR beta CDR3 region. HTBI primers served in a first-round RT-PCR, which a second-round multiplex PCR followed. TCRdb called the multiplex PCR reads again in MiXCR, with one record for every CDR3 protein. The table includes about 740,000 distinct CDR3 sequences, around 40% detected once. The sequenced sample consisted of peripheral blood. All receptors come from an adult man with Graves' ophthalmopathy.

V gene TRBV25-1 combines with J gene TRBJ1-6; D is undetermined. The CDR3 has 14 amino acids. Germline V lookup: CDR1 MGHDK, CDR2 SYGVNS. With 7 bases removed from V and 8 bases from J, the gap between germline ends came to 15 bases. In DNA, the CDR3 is TGTGCCAGCACCTCTGTGGGTACCGATTCACCCCTCCACTTT. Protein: CASTSVGTDSPLHF.

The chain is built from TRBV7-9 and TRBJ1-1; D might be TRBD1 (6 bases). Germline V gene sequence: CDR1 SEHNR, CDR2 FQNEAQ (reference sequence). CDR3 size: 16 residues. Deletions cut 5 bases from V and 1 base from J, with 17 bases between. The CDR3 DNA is TGTGCCAGCAGCATCCAAACGGGACACCCGAACACTGAAGCTTTCTTT. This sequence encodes CASSIQTGHPNTEAFF. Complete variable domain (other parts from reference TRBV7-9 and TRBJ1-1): DTGVSQNPRHKITKRGQNVTFRCDPISEHNRLYWYRQTLGQGPEFLTYFQNEAQLEKSRLLSDRFSAERPKGSFSTLEIQRTEQGDSAMYLCASSIQTGHPNTEAFFGQGTRLTVV.

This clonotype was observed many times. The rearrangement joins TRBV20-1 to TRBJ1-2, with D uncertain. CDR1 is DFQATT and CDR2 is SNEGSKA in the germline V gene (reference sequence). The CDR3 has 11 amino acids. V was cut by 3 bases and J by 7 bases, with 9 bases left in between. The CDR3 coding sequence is TGCAGTGCTAGCCTAGGGAGTGGCTACACCTTC. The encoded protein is CSASLGSGYTF.

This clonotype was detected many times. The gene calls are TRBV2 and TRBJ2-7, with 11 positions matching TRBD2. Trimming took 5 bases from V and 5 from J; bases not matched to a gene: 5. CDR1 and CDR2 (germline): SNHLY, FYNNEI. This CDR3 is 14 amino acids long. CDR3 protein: CASSSSGGFDEQYF. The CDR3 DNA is TGTGCCAGCAGTTCTAGCGGGGGGTTCGACGAGCAGTACTTC.

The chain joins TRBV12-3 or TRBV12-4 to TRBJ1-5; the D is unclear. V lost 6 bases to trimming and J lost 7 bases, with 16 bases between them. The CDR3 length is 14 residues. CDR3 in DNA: TGTGCCAGCAGCCTGGTCGATCCGGGGCAGCCCCAGCATTTT. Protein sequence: CASSLVDPGQPQHF.

The CDR3 nucleotides read TGTGCCATCAGCGAGGACAGGGCTGACCAGTACTTC. Its translation: CAISEDRADQYF. J is TRBJ2-7 and V is TRBV10-3, with 8 bases lining up with TRBD1. The CDR3 extends over 12 amino acids. V was clipped by 6 bases and J by 10 bases; unmatched bases: 8. Germline lookup yields CDR1 ENHRY and CDR2 SYGVKD.

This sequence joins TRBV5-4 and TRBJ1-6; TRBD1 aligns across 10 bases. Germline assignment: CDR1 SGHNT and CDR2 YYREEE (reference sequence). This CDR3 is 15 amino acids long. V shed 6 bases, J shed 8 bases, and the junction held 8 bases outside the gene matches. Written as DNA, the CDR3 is TGTGCCAGCACCTCCACGGGACAGGGGTATTCACCCCTCCACTTT. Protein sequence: CASTSTGQGYSPLHF.

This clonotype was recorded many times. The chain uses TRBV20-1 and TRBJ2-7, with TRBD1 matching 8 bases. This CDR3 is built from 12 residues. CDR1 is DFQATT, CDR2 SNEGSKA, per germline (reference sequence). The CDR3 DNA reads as TGCAGCGCGCGGGACAGGACCTACGAGCAGTACTTC. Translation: CSARDRTYEQYF.